This entry is about one T cell receptor beta chain. Its specificity is unknown. V shed 5 bases, J shed 1 base, and the junction held 8 bases outside the gene matches. Germline CDR1 reads SGHVS; CDR2 reads FQNEAQ. CDR3 length: 16 amino acids. The entry originates in a study of cytomegalovirus exposure and HLA in healthy donors. All the people who gave samples were healthy bone marrow donors. Points from the study as a whole: A prior analysis recorded that most TCR beta V segments were productive about 90% or about 30% of the time. There were a few CMV-associated chains whose specificity for CMV antigens was confirmed in vitro. Cytomegalovirus status, reportedly, was diagnosed with high specificity and sensitivity by the classifier.

The primer mix had 60 Vbeta and 13 Jbeta primers. The repertoire was sequenced with immunoSEQ multiplex PCR; TCRdb's copy has only in-frame clones and lacks some. The profile shows over 60,000 clones, 75% of them singletons. The receptor was isolated from a young woman in good health and CMV-seropositive. The genes are TRBV7-8 and TRBJ2-7; 10 bases are shared with TRBD2. Material for sequencing was PBMCs. This CDR3 is CASSPRPLAGSYEQYF. The CDR3 nucleotides read TGTGCCAGCAGCCCCAGACCACTAGCGGGATCCTACGAGCAGTACTTC.